The 21 T cell receptor beta chains reported below all come from one sample, sequenced in a study of CD8+ T cells in alopecia areata. CD4+ cells obtained from 4 or 5 patients were subjected to sorting into CD25+CD127- cells. Once RNA had been extracted, it was reverse transcribed into cDNA to act as the sequencing template. TCRdb's copy holds only in-frame clones and misses some; the assay was immunoSEQ multiplex PCR. The sample records 6,000 to 8,500 clones, roughly 70% being singletons. Source material: CD4+ Tregs sorted from blood. These receptors all stem from a human donor with alopecia areata.

The chain joins TRBV28 to TRBJ2-7; 9 nucleotides agree with TRBD1. Germline CDR1 MDHEN, CDR2 SYDVKM. Trimming removed 4 bases from V and 0 bases from J; junction bases left unmatched: 4. There are 15 residues in the CDR3. The CDR3 protein is CASSSTGGYSYEQYF. In DNA form, the CDR3 reads TGTGCCAGCAGTTCCACAGGGGGCTACTCCTACGAGCAGTACTTC.

The chain uses TRBV20-1 and TRBJ2-5; D uncertain. Deletions cut 2 bases from V and 5 bases from J, with 6 bases between. Germline lookup yields CDR1 DFQATT and CDR2 SNEGSKA (reference sequence). This CDR3 has 11 residues. CDR3: CSARPWETQYF. The CDR3 nucleotides are TGCAGTGCTAGACCATGGGAGACCCAGTACTTC.

This clone was seen once. The V call is TRBV14, the J call TRBJ2-5; the D gene could be TRBD1 or TRBD2 (5 bases each). CDR1 and CDR2 from the germline V gene are SGHDN and FVKESK. The ends were cut back, 4 bases at V and 7 bases at J, with 16 bases in the middle. The CDR3 extends over 14 amino acids. CDR3 protein: CASSLSRGRRTQYF. As DNA, the CDR3 is TGTGCCAGCAGCCTCAGCCGGGGCCGCCGGACCCAGTACTTC.

This sequence joins TRBV5-1 and TRBJ2-6; D is unclear. The V end was cut by 0 bases, the J end by 2 bases, with 9 bases between. The CDR3 sequence is 16 residues long. In germline, CDR1 is SGHRS, CDR2 YFSETQ. The CDR3 region is CASSLVMVPGANVLTF. Here the CDR3 DNA reads TGCGCCAGCAGCTTGGTAATGGTCCCTGGGGCCAACGTCCTGACTTTC.

The V call is TRBV5-6, the J call TRBJ2-7, with TRBD1 matching over 8 bases. The junction had 13 bases not matched to a gene; V was cut back by 4 bases and J by 7 bases. The germline V gene has CDR1 SGHDT and CDR2 YYEEEE. The CDR3 is made up of 15 amino acids. CDR3 sequence (DNA): TGTGCCAGCAGCGGATCCGGGACAGGATTACGAGAGCAGTACTTC. Protein product: CASSGSGTGLREQYF.

The chain uses TRBV7-2 and TRBJ2-3; TRBD2 might be the D (5 bases). Germline CDR1 SGHTA, CDR2 FQGNSA. V lost 5 bases and J 4 bases, leaving 10 bases between the germline ends. The CDR3 runs 13 residues. The CDR3 sequence: CASSPRGADTQYF. CDR3 coding DNA: TGTGCCAGCAGCCCTCGGGGTGCAGATACGCAGTATTTT.

V is TRBV7-3 and J is TRBJ2-5; 7 bases map to TRBD1. Germline assignment: CDR1 SGHTA and CDR2 FQGTGA. J was trimmed by 5 bases and V by 5 bases; bases with no gene match: 11. CDR3 length: 15 amino acids. CDR3: CASSPTTGAWETQYF. CDR3 in DNA: TGTGCCAGCAGCCCCACCACAGGGGCATGGGAGACCCAGTACTTC.

This clone is a singleton in its sample. The chain links TRBV6-6 to TRBJ2-6; possibly TRBD1 for D (6 bases). The CDR3 spans 15 residues. Between the trimmed V and J ends, which lost 6 bases and 4 bases, there was a span of 13 bases. Germline V lookup: CDR1 MNHNY, CDR2 SVGAGI (reference sequence). CDR3 protein: CASSTNRAGANVLTF. For the CDR3, the DNA is TGTGCCAGCAGCACGAACAGGGCCGGGGCCAACGTCCTGACTTTC.

The chain uses TRBV29-1 and TRBJ2-3, with a tentative D call TRBD2 (6 bases). Germline CDR1 reads SQVTM; CDR2 reads ANQGSEA. The length of the CDR3 is 12 residues. Trimming stripped 6 bases from V and 6 bases from J, with 13 bases between. The CDR3 nucleotides read TGCAGCGTAAAAGAACGGGGGGATACGCAGTATTTT. This gives the protein CSVKERGDTQYF.

V gene TRBV30 combines with J gene TRBJ2-7; tentative D call: TRBD2 (7 bases). The CDR3 has 13 residues. V was pared by 3 bases and J by 5 bases, with 14 bases between. CDR1 is GTSNPN and CDR2 is SVGIG in the germline V gene (reference sequence). Here the CDR3 DNA reads TGTGCCTGGAGCTGGACTAGGGGGGACGAGCAGTACTTC. Translation: CAWSWTRGDEQYF.

CDR3 DNA: TGTGCCAGTAGTCGGCTGAACACCGGGGAGCTGTTTTTT. Translation: CASSRLNTGELFF. The gene calls are TRBV19 and TRBJ2-2; D gene uncertain. Trimming removed 5 bases from V and 1 base from J, with 5 bases in between. CDR1 is LNHDA, CDR2 SQIVND, per germline (reference sequence). This CDR3 is 13 amino acids long.

This clone was detected a few times. The rearrangement uses TRBV11-1 and TRBJ2-7; 7 bases align to TRBD2. The CDR3 covers 13 residues. V was pared by 3 bases and J by 6 bases, with 5 bases of the junction left unmatched. The germline gives CDR1 SGHAT, CDR2 FQDESV (reference sequence). The DNA for the CDR3 is TGTGCCAGCAGCTTTCGGACTAGAGGCGAGCAGTACTTC. Protein product: CASSFRTRGEQYF.

The chain has TRBV2 and TRBJ1-5; no reliable D call. CDR1 and CDR2 (germline): SNHLY, FYNNEI. This CDR3 has 12 residues. Trimming shortened V by 6 bases and J by 9 bases, and 12 bases separated the two germline ends. The CDR3 nucleotides read TGTGCCAGCAGGCTCTTCTCCAGGCCCCAGCATTTT. Its translation: CASRLFSRPQHF.

The J gene is TRBJ1-1, the V gene TRBV2; D ambiguous. CDR3 length equals 14 residues. V was clipped by 10 bases and J by 1 base, with 16 bases between them. Germline-derived CDR1 and CDR2 are SNHLY and FYNNEI. CDR3 nucleotides: TGTGCCACCCCCTTAGGGAACGAGAACACTGAAGCTTTCTTT. Encoded protein: CATPLGNENTEAFF.

This clone came up once. The V call is TRBV5-1, the J call TRBJ2-5, with D possibly being TRBD2 (5 bases). Trimming pared 5 bases from V and 5 bases from J, leaving 16 bases between. The CDR3 loop spans 14 amino acids. CDR1 is SGHRS and CDR2 is YFSETQ in the germline V gene. The CDR3 DNA follows: TGCGCCAGCAGGATTGTAGGAGGTGGGGAGACCCAGTACTTC. Translating gives CASRIVGGGETQYF.

The CDR3 coding sequence is TGTGCCAGCAGCTTCCAGGGGATGAGTGAAAAACTGTTTTTT. It translates to CASSFQGMSEKLFF. This chain connects TRBV7-2 to TRBJ1-4; maybe TRBD1 (6 bases). The V end was cut by 3 bases, the J end by 7 bases, with 12 bases between. The CDR3 contains 14 residues. From germline, CDR1 is SGHTA and CDR2 FQGNSA.

The chain couples TRBV27 to TRBJ2-7; 10 bases line up with TRBD1. The CDR3 spans 15 residues. CDR1 MNHEY and CDR2 SMNVEV come from the germline V gene (reference sequence). J gave up 4 bases and V 1 base, and 4 bases lay outside the gene matches. CDR3 residues: CASSLLDRGPYEQYF. CDR3 nucleotides: TGTGCCAGCAGTTTATTAGACAGGGGGCCTTACGAGCAGTACTTC.

This clone was counted only a few times. The V and J genes are TRBV7-9 and TRBJ2-5, with no clear D. The J call may be faulty, since TRBJ2-7 better matches the DNA end. The germline CDR1 and CDR2 sequences are SEHNR and FQNEAQ (reference sequence). CDR3 length equals 11 residues. The CDR3 DNA sequence: TGTGCCAGCAGCCCTCTCTACGAGCAGTACTTC. Protein product: CASSPLYEQYF.

In its sample, this clone was seen a few times. The rearrangement links TRBV29-1 to TRBJ2-3, with D perhaps matching TRBD1 (6 bases). CDR3 length equals 13 residues. CDR1 is SQVTM and CDR2 is ANQGSEA in the germline V gene. V lost 6 bases to trimming and J lost 2 bases, with 12 bases between them. The CDR3 bases are TGCAGCGTCCAGGGGTGGGCCACAGATACGCAGTATTTT. As protein: CSVQGWATDTQYF.

The V gene is TRBV16, the J gene TRBJ2-7; D is perhaps TRBD2 (6 bases). V was shortened by 3 bases and J by 6 bases, with 15 bases between the two germline ends. This CDR3 contains 14 residues. Germline V gene lookup returns CDR1 KGHSY and CDR2 FQNENV. CDR3 amino acids: CASSQLLARREQYF. In nucleotides, the CDR3 is TGTGCCAGCAGCCAGTTGCTAGCGAGACGCGAGCAGTACTTC.

Comment on this clone: One end of the junction does not line up with germline, which may come from a read error. The V call is TRBV4-2, the J call TRBJ2-2; 10 bases line up with TRBD2. From germline, CDR1 is LGHNA and CDR2 YNFKEQ. CDR3 length equals 18 residues. The CDR3 DNA sequence: TGTGCCAGCAGCCAAGACCCTAGCGGGGGTGTTAACATCGGGGAGCTGTTTTTT. It is translated as CASSQDPSGGVNIGELFF.